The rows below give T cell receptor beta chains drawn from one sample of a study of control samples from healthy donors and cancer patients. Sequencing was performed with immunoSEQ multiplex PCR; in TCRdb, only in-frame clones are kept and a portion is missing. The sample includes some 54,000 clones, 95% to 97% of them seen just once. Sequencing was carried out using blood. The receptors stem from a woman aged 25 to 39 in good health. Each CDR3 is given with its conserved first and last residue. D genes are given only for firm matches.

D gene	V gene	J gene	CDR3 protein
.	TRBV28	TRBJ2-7	CASSPHGGLVYEQYF
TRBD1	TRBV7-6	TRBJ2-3	CASSLTGADTQYF
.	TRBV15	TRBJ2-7	CATSRGRGDAYEQYF
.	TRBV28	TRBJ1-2	CASSFSPGDGYTF
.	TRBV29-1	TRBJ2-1	CSSSENEQFF
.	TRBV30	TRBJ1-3	CAWRDTDRLNTIYF
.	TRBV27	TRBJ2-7	CASSLSSPYEQYF
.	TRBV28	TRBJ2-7	CASSLWGLGDSPYEQYF
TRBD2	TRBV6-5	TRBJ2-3	CAARTSGSGTDTQYF
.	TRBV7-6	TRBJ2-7	CASSFDTSPYEQYF
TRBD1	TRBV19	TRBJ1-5	CASSMSGTGGSQPQHF
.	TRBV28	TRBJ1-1	CASSSLNEGWGAFF
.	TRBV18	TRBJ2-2	CASSPPGGNTGELFF
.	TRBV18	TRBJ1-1	CASSEQGNTEAFF
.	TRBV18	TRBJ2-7	CASSPRISYEQYF
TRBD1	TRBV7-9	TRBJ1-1	CASSLAYRGTEAFF
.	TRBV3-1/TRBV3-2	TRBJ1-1	CASSDPGAIPEAFF
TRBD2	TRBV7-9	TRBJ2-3	CASSLVVSGRGTDTQYF
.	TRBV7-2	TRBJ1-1	CASSLAPLNTEAFF
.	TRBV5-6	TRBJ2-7	CASSSNPGGYEQYF
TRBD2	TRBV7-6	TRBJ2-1	CASSLALAGGFSSYNEQFF
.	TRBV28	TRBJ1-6	CASSFSRGNSPLHF
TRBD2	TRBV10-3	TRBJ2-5	CAISETSGQETQYF
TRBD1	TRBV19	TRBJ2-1	CASSILPGGNEQFF
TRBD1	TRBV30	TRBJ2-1	CAWSPPPPGQTYFKQFF
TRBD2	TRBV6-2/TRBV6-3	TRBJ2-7	CASSYATSGRPLDEQYF
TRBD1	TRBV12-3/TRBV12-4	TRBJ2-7	CASTRDSSYEQYF
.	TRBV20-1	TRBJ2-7	CSVPLEYEQYF
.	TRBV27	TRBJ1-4	CASSSSVATNEKLFF
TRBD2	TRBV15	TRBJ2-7	CATSREGGSGHSYEQYF
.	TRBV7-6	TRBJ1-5	CASSLAIQVSNQPQHF
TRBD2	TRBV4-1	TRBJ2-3	CASSLHGREWGDTQYF
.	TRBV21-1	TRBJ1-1	CASTGVKQELRPMNTEAFF
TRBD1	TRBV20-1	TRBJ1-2	CSATGGYGYTF
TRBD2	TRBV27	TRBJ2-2	CASTSGRVNTGELFF
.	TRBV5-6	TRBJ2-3	CASSFGTDTQYF
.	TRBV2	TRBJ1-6	CASRLTEPLHF
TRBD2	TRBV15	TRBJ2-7	CATSRPGTSGSYEQYF
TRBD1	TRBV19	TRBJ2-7	CASRPGTGVYEQYF
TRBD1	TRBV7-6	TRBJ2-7	CASSLSGGDSYEQYF
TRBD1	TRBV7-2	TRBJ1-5	CASSLSDRSGPQHF
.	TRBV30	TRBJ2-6	CAWSVGGSGANVLTF
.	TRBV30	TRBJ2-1	CAGMTGDNEQFF
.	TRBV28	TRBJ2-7	CASSLTGRAVQYF
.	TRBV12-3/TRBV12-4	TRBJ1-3	CASRAGNTIYF
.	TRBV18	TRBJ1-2	CASSPPQQGTFNYGYTF